Listed below are T cell receptor beta chains from one sample, sequenced in a study of graft-versus-host responses after intestinal transplantation. Sequencing was performed with immunoSEQ multiplex PCR; in TCRdb, only in-frame clones are kept and a portion is missing. The repertoire has around 100,000 clones, 85% to 95% of them found once; the top ten carry roughly 1%. What these receptors recognize is not known. This sample comprised unstimulated CD8+ T cells sorted from spleen or lymph node cells, obtained before transplant. Receptors were obtained from a human donor who was the organ donor for an intestinal transplant. The CDR3 runs from the conserved cysteine through the conserved F or W. The D gene is left open where the match is weak. Clone size is stated in some rows and not others, as once, few, many or a class when expanded.

d_call j_call clone_size v_call cdr3_aa cdr3_nt
TRBD2 TRBJ2-1 - TRBV6-6 CASSLLAGSPYNEQFF TGTGCCAGCAGCCTACTAGCGGGATCCCCCTACAATGAGCAGTTCTTC
TRBD2 TRBJ2-1 - TRBV9 CASSVGGGSTNEQFF TGTGCCAGCAGCGTAGGAGGCGGGAGTACGAATGAGCAGTTCTTC
- TRBJ1-2 - TRBV27 CASSLTQISGGYTF TGTGCCAGCAGTTTAACCCAGATATCTGGGGGCTACACCTTC
TRBD2 TRBJ2-1 - TRBV9 CASSTGTSGNNEQFF TGTGCCAGCAGCACAGGGACTAGCGGTAACAATGAGCAGTTCTTC
- TRBJ2-7 - TRBV6-1 CASSDQAGGLVSEQYF TGTGCCAGCAGTGACCAGGCCGGCGGCCTCGTCTCCGAGCAGTACTTC
- TRBJ2-3 - TRBV4-1 CASSQVGARSGDTQYF TGCGCCAGCAGCCAAGTCGGTGCTAGAAGCGGGGATACGCAGTATTTT
- TRBJ2-1 once TRBV2 CASSVTTYNEQFF TGTGCCAGCAGTGTAACTACCTACAATGAGCAGTTCTTC
- TRBJ1-5 - TRBV4-1 CASSQVGYDQPQHF TGCGCCAGCAGCCAAGTGGGTTACGATCAGCCCCAGCATTTT
TRBD1 TRBJ2-1 - TRBV9 CASSVRGLTYNEQFF TGTGCCAGCAGCGTAAGGGGGCTAACCTACAATGAGCAGTTCTTC
- TRBJ2-7 once TRBV10-2 CASSDRFGTSYEQYF TGCGCCAGCAGTGATAGATTTGGGACATCCTACGAGCAGTACTTC
TRBD1 TRBJ1-4 - TRBV19 CASTHGTGATNEKLFF TGTGCCAGTACCCATGGGACAGGCGCAACTAATGAAAAACTGTTTTTT
- TRBJ1-1 - TRBV27 CASSSPWEGAFF TGTGCCAGCAGTTCCCCTTGGGAGGGAGCTTTCTTT
TRBD1 TRBJ2-7 - TRBV5-1 CASSLGMDRSSYEQYF TGCGCCAGCAGCTTGGGGATGGACAGGAGCTCCTACGAGCAGTACTTC
TRBD2 TRBJ2-2 - TRBV7-2 CASSLTSGRIINGELFF TGTGCCAGCAGCTTGACTAGCGGGAGAATTATCAACGGGGAGCTGTTTTTT
TRBD1 TRBJ2-3 - TRBV30 CAWSDGQGVDTQYF TGTGCCTGGAGTGACGGACAGGGGGTGGATACGCAGTATTTT
- TRBJ2-7 - TRBV6-1 CASRPTGGYEQYF TGTGCCAGCAGGCCAACCGGGGGCTACGAGCAGTACTTC
TRBD1 TRBJ2-1 - TRBV27 CASSPTGEWSYNEQFF TGTGCCAGCAGTCCGACAGGGGAATGGTCCTACAATGAGCAGTTCTTC
TRBD1 TRBJ2-7 - TRBV9 CASSGGTGATEQYF TGTGCCAGCAGCGGCGGGACAGGGGCTACCGAGCAGTACTTC
- TRBJ2-7 few TRBV10-3 CAIRDRDYEQYF TGTGCCATCAGGGACAGAGACTACGAGCAGTACTTC
- TRBJ1-2 once TRBV6-1 CASTEAGFGYTF TGTGCCAGCACCGAAGCAGGTTTTGGCTACACCTTC
TRBD2 TRBJ2-5 few TRBV5-4 CASSLRLAGGQETQYF TGTGCCAGCAGCTTGAGACTAGCGGGAGGGCAAGAGACCCAGTACTTC
- TRBJ1-2 - TRBV7-9 CASSLSSSVISGYTF TGTGCCAGCAGCTTGTCGAGTTCCGTAATTAGTGGCTACACCTTC
- TRBJ2-7 once TRBV7-7 CASSLRPGYEQYF TGTGCCAGCAGCTTGCGCCCAGGCTACGAGCAGTACTTC
- TRBJ2-5 - TRBV10-2 CASSEPLGLLEETQYF TGCGCCAGCAGTGAGCCGCTGGGACTCCTGGAGGAGACCCAGTACTTC
TRBD2 TRBJ2-2 - TRBV29-1 CSVEAGTSGRNTGELFF TGCAGCGTTGAGGCCGGGACTAGCGGGCGGAACACCGGGGAGCTGTTTTTT
- TRBJ2-5 - TRBV30 CAWSGGSQETQYF TGTGCCTGGAGTGGGGGCAGCCAAGAGACCCAGTACTTC
- TRBJ1-1 - TRBV30 CAWAWAGLNTEAFF TGTGCCTGGGCCTGGGCAGGTTTGAACACTGAAGCTTTCTTT
TRBD2 TRBJ2-1 once TRBV28 CASSLPLAGIYEQFF TGTGCCAGCAGTTTGCCACTAGCGGGAATCTATGAGCAGTTCTTC
TRBD1 TRBJ2-7 few TRBV27 CASSLAGQGSYEQYF TGTGCCAGCAGTTTAGCGGGACAGGGGTCCTACGAGCAGTACTTC
- TRBJ2-5 - TRBV4-3 CASSDRTGSKETQYF TGCGCCAGCAGCGACCGAACAGGGAGTAAAGAGACCCAGTACTTC
- TRBJ2-5 - TRBV7-9 CASSLNREEPMKEKETQYF TGTGCCAGCAGCTTAAACAGGGAGGAACCCATGAAGGAAAAAGAGACCCAGTACTTC
- TRBJ2-7 few TRBV7-9 CASSLEGREQYF TGTGCCAGCAGCTTAGAGGGGCGCGAGCAGTACTTC
- TRBJ2-3 - TRBV6-1 CANRAASTDTQYF TGTGCCAATCGGGCAGCGTCAACAGATACGCAGTATTTT
TRBD1 TRBJ2-3 - TRBV19 CASGWTGRTDTQYF TGTGCCAGTGGATGGACAGGGCGCACAGATACGCAGTATTTT
TRBD1 TRBJ1-4 - TRBV19 CASSIDGTATNEKLFF TGTGCCAGTAGTATAGATGGGACAGCAACTAATGAAAAACTGTTTTTT
- TRBJ2-7 - TRBV14 CASSQDPGLPYEQYF TGTGCCAGCAGCCAAGATCCCGGACTCCCCTACGAGCAGTACTTC
- TRBJ2-5 - TRBV5-6 CASSFSGGEETQYF TGTGCCAGCAGCTTTTCCGGGGGCGAAGAGACCCAGTACTTC
- TRBJ1-1 - TRBV19 CASSSGTVNTEAFF TGTGCCAGTAGTTCGGGGACGGTGAACACTGAAGCTTTCTTT
TRBD2 TRBJ2-1 - TRBV5-4 CASSASGRGGLRNEQFF TGTGCCAGCAGCGCATCAGGTCGGGGAGGGCTTAGGAATGAGCAGTTCTTC
TRBD1 TRBJ2-7 - TRBV25-1 CASSEQGDEQYF TGTGCCAGCAGTGAACAGGGGGACGAGCAGTACTTC
TRBD2 TRBJ2-7 - TRBV25-1 CASSRTSGTGPYYEQYF TGTGCCAGCAGTCGAACTAGCGGGACCGGGCCCTACTACGAGCAGTACTTC
- TRBJ2-7 - TRBV5-1 CASSSRWDSGSYEQYF TGCGCCAGCAGCTCGCGGTGGGACAGCGGGTCCTACGAGCAGTACTTC
- TRBJ2-7 - TRBV27 CASSSRPAGQSYEQYF TGTGCCAGCAGTTCCAGACCCGCGGGACAGTCCTACGAGCAGTACTTC
TRBD1 TRBJ2-7 - TRBV5-1 CASSSAGDRGYEQYF TGCGCCAGCAGCTCCGCCGGCGACAGGGGCTACGAGCAGTACTTC
- TRBJ2-3 - TRBV9 CASSVGADTQYF TGTGCCAGCAGCGTAGGGGCAGATACGCAGTATTTT